Below, 20 T cell receptor beta chains from the same sample are listed, as sequenced in a study of naive and memory T cell subsets. Findings of the study overall: Especially in CD8 cells, naive repertoires contained a few larger clonotypes, possibly CD45RA-re-expressing memory cells.

These receptors have no known antigen. Both TRBC1 and TRBC2 were covered by a beta constant-region primer of two equimolar oligonucleotides. Nested alpha and beta constant-region primers with the SP2 primer drove four PCR rounds on ligated cDNA. One entry per CDR3 protein, called by TCRdb with MiXCR from the UMI-ligation and nested PCR reads. The sample includes about 140,000 distinct CDR3 sequences, approximately 21% of them seen just once. Sequenced input: naive CD8+ T cells from blood. The origin of the receptors is a human donor in good health.

This chain uses TRBV28 with TRBJ2-7, with 8 positions matching TRBD1. The CDR3 is 13 residues long. Germline CDR1 MDHEN, CDR2 SYDVKM. V lost 10 bases and J lost 4; bases outside the gene matches: 9. The CDR3 nucleotides read TGTGCCACCCGTGGCAGGGGGCTGTACGAGCAGTACTTC. Translation: CATRGRGLYEQYF.

The rearrangement joins TRBV12-3 or TRBV12-4 to TRBJ2-1, with TRBD2 matching over 8 bases. Trimming took 5 bases from V and 8 from J; bases not matched to a gene: 11. The CDR3 has 15 residues. CDR3 coding DNA: TGTGCCAGCAGTAGGTGGGACGTCGGGGGGGATGAGCAGTTCTTC. It specifies CASSRWDVGGDEQFF.

The rearrangement joins TRBV28 to TRBJ2-5; D unclear. This CDR3 comprises 14 residues. The germline CDR1 and CDR2 sequences are MDHEN and SYDVKM. V was clipped by 3 bases and J by 0 bases, with 8 bases between them. The CDR3 DNA is TGTGCCAGCAGTTTGGAGAGGTACCAAGAGACCCAGTACTTC. Its translation: CASSLERYQETQYF.

CDR3 protein: CASSGGGPNEQFF. CDR3 nucleotide sequence: TGTGCCAGCAGTGGAGGAGGGCCGAATGAGCAGTTCTTC. The chain employs TRBV6-1 and TRBJ2-1; D is perhaps TRBD2 (6 bases). The CDR3 spans 13 residues. The germline V gene has CDR1 MNHNS and CDR2 SASEGT. V was shortened by 4 bases and J by 7 bases, with 11 bases between the two germline ends.

CDR3: CASSQVQGPEAFF. CDR3 bases: TGCGCCAGCAGCCAAGTGCAGGGCCCTGAAGCTTTCTTT. The rearrangement links TRBV4-3 to TRBJ1-1, with a possible D match to TRBD1 (5 bases). The V gene's germline CDR1 is LGHNA and CDR2 YSLEER. Between the trimmed V and J ends, which lost 1 base and 6 bases, there was a span of 9 bases. CDR3 length: 13 residues.

This clonotype was seen repeatedly, ten times or more. The chain links TRBV4-1 to TRBJ2-1; possible D gene TRBD2, 6 bases. The germline V and J ends were trimmed by 3 bases and 9 bases, with 18 bases remaining between them. The CDR3 sequence is 15 residues long. Germline V gene data show CDR1 as MGHRA and CDR2 as YSYEKL. The CDR3 sequence is CASSHPGGGNTEQFF. Here the CDR3 DNA reads TGCGCCAGCAGCCATCCCGGGGGAGGAAATACTGAGCAGTTCTTC.

The chain carries TRBV15 and TRBJ1-1; D may be TRBD1 (5 bases). The CDR3 has 13 amino acids. V shed 2 bases and J shed 1 base, with 5 bases lying between them. Germline CDR1 and CDR2: LNHNV and YYDKDF (reference sequence). CDR3 region: CATSRTGNTEAFF. The CDR3 nucleotides read TGTGCCACCAGCAGAACAGGGAACACTGAAGCTTTCTTT.

J is TRBJ2-5 and V is TRBV2, with D perhaps TRBD2 (6 bases). The CDR3 totals 14 residues. V shed 5 bases and J shed 4 bases, with 14 bases lying between them. CDR1 is SNHLY and CDR2 is FYNNEI in the germline V gene. CDR3 region: CASSLGGIVETQYF. The CDR3, as DNA: TGTGCCAGCAGTCTCGGCGGGATCGTAGAGACCCAGTACTTC.

The V call is TRBV27, the J call TRBJ2-1, with 9 bases matching TRBD1. There are 16 residues in the CDR3. CDR1 and CDR2 from the germline V gene are MNHEY and SMNVEV (reference sequence). After removal of 2 bases from V and 9 bases from J, the junction contained 11 bases not matched to a gene. The CDR3: CASSLPGTGNDGEQFF. Written as DNA, the CDR3 is TGTGCCAGCAGTTTACCCGGGACAGGGAACGACGGTGAGCAGTTCTTC.

This clonotype has only a few counts. CDR3 protein: CASSGTGTYEQYF. The CDR3 coding sequence is TGTGCCAGCAGTGGCACAGGTACCTACGAGCAGTACTTC. The J gene is TRBJ2-7, the V gene TRBV27; D is perhaps TRBD1 (5 bases). CDR3 length: 13 residues. The germline CDR1 and CDR2 sequences are MNHEY and SMNVEV (reference sequence). V lost 5 bases, J lost 2 bases, and 10 bases lay in between.

The rearrangement joins TRBV19 to TRBJ2-3; no clear D gene. CDR1 is LNHDA, CDR2 SQIVND, per germline (reference sequence). Trimming shortened V by 2 bases and J by 3 bases, and 12 bases separated the two germline ends. This CDR3 has 15 amino acids. CDR3 DNA sequence: TGTGCCAGTAGTATATTCGGGCTCTCGACAGATACGCAGTATTTT. Protein sequence: CASSIFGLSTDTQYF.

This clonotype was found a few times. V is TRBV13 and J is TRBJ1-1; TRBD1 is a possible D gene (6 bases). The CDR3 sequence is 11 residues long. Trimming stripped 4 bases from V and 7 bases from J, with 7 bases between. The germline V gene encodes CDR1 PRHDT and CDR2 FYEKMQ (reference sequence). In nucleotides, the CDR3 is TGTGCCAGCAGCTCGACAGGTGAAGCTTTCTTT. It encodes CASSSTGEAFF.

In its sample, this clonotype was seen many times. The chain uses TRBV10-1 and TRBJ2-1; D gene ambiguous. The CDR3 sequence is 13 residues long. Germline V lookup: CDR1 WNHNN, CDR2 SYGVQD (reference sequence). The germline V and J ends were trimmed by 3 bases and 1 base, with 4 bases remaining between them. This chain's CDR3 is CASSELSYNEQFF. The DNA of the CDR3 is TGCGCCAGCAGTGAACTATCCTACAATGAGCAGTTCTTC.

This chain joins TRBV4-1 and TRBJ2-1; 11 nucleotides match TRBD2. Germline V lookup: CDR1 MGHRA, CDR2 YSYEKL. The V segment lost 3 bases and the J segment 4 bases; nucleotides outside the gene matches: 5. CDR3 length: 16 residues. The chain's CDR3 is CASSQVTSGAYNEQFF. CDR3 DNA sequence: TGCGCCAGCAGCCAGGTGACTAGCGGGGCATACAATGAGCAGTTCTTC.

This clonotype has just a few counts. V is TRBV28 and J is TRBJ1-5, with unresolved D. Germline V gene lookup returns CDR1 MDHEN and CDR2 SYDVKM. Trimming pared 5 bases from V and 7 bases from J, leaving 15 bases between. CDR3 size: 14 residues. The CDR3 loop reads CASSPRHGVQPQHF. CDR3 DNA: TGTGCCAGCAGTCCGCGCCACGGGGTCCAGCCCCAGCATTTT.

V and J are TRBV28 and TRBJ2-7; 8 bases align to TRBD1. Trimming took 10 bases from V and 3 from J; bases not matched to a gene: 8. The germline gives CDR1 MDHEN, CDR2 SYDVKM. The CDR3 sequence is 13 residues long. The CDR3 reads CATIRQGSYEQYF. The CDR3 DNA reads TGTGCCACCATCCGACAGGGGAGCTACGAGCAGTACTTC.

There are a few counts of this clonotype. Here the CDR3 reads CASSYGRQGSSYEQYF. The CDR3, as DNA: TGTGCCAGCAGTTACGGACGACAGGGGAGCTCCTACGAGCAGTACTTC. This rearrangement joins TRBV6-6 to TRBJ2-7; 8 bases fit TRBD1. V was clipped by 2 bases and J by 0 bases; unmatched bases: 6. The germline V gene has CDR1 MNHNY and CDR2 SVGAGI (reference sequence). CDR3 length: 16 amino acids.

The chain is built from TRBV20-1 and TRBJ1-6; 8 nucleotides line up with TRBD1. Germline V lookup: CDR1 DFQATT, CDR2 SNEGSKA (reference sequence). CDR3 length: 14 amino acids. V lost 5 bases to trimming and J lost 8 bases; unmatched junction nucleotides: 8. The CDR3 spells CSAQDGTGDSPLHF. In DNA form, the CDR3 reads TGCAGTGCTCAAGACGGGACAGGCGATTCACCCCTCCACTTT.

In nucleotides, the CDR3 is TGTGCCAGTAGTGTTAGCGGTTCCTACGAGCAGTACTTC. Translating gives CASSVSGSYEQYF. The chain joins TRBV19 to TRBJ2-7; D may be TRBD2 (6 bases). The CDR3 runs to 13 residues. From germline, CDR1 is LNHDA and CDR2 SQIVND (reference sequence). Deletions cut 5 bases from V and 1 base from J, with 9 bases between.

In its sample, this clonotype was seen many times. The CDR3 region is CASSPELNTEAFF. The CDR3 region has the DNA TGTGCCAGCAGCCCAGAGCTGAACACTGAAGCTTTCTTT. The rearrangement uses TRBV7-6 and TRBJ1-1, with no clear D. Germline V gene data show CDR1 as SGHVS and CDR2 as FNYEAQ. The V and J ends lost 5 bases and 0 bases respectively, with 7 bases between them. There are 13 residues in the CDR3.